Listed here are 15 T cell receptor beta chains from one sample, sequenced in a study of T-cell reconstitution after alpha-beta-depleted transplantation in children. TCRbeta library construction was performed incorporating unique molecular identifiers. MiXCR, applied by TCRdb to the PCR reads, yields one record per CDR3 protein. The data show some 830,000 distinct CDR3 sequences, 16% seen once. The sample consisted of PBMCs, mostly from graft donor cells, taken 360 days after TCRalphabeta/CD19-depleted stem cell transplant. All receptors derive from a male patient between 10 and 17 years old who had a stem cell transplant for acute lymphoblastic leukemia, so the T cells may come from the graft donor.

The V call is TRBV5-6, the J call TRBJ2-7, with 9 bases identical to TRBD1. The CDR3 sequence is 14 residues long. J lost 0 bases, V lost 7 bases, and 5 bases had no gene match. Germline CDR1 and CDR2: SGHDT and YYEEEE. CDR3 protein: CASLDRGISYEQYF. CDR3 sequence (DNA): TGTGCCAGCTTGGACAGGGGTATCTCCTACGAGCAGTACTTC. The full variable domain, rest sourced from reference TRBV5-6 and TRBJ2-7, is DAGVTQSPTHLIKTRGQQVTLRCSPKSGHDTVSWYQQALGQGPQFIFQYYEEEERQRGNFPDRFSGHQFPNYSSELNVNALLLGDSALYLCASLDRGISYEQYFGPGTRLTVT.

This clonotype was seen a handful of times. The genes are TRBV9 and TRBJ2-7, with a possible D match to TRBD1 (5 bases). V was shortened by 0 bases and J by 6 bases, with 16 bases between the two germline ends. The CDR3 spans 15 residues. Germline assignment: CDR1 SGDLS and CDR2 YYNGEE. CDR3 coding DNA: TGTGCCAGCAGCGTAGTTGCAGGGCCGGGCGTCGAGCAGTACTTC. As protein: CASSVVAGPGVEQYF. Together with reference TRBV9 and TRBJ2-7, the CDR3 gives the full variable domain: DSGVTQTPKHLITATGQRVTLRCSPRSGDLSVYWYQQSLDQGLQFLIQYYNGEERAKGNILERFSAQQFPDLHSELNLSSLELGDSALYFCASSVVAGPGVEQYFGPGTRLTVT.

In this sample, this clonotype turned up a few times. This sequence joins TRBV18 and TRBJ2-7; 11 bases match TRBD2. This CDR3 is 17 amino acids long. V dropped 3 bases and J dropped 1; count of bases not matched to a gene: 8. Germline CDR1 and CDR2: KGHSH and LQKENI. In DNA, the CDR3 is TGTGCCAGCTCACCGACTAGCGGGGACATCCAATCCTACGAGCAGTACTTC. Protein sequence: CASSPTSGDIQSYEQYF.

In its sample, this clonotype was seen a few times. The rearrangement links TRBV7-6 to TRBJ1-2; possible D gene TRBD1, 6 bases. V lost 0 bases, J lost 8 bases, and 16 bases lay in between. Germline assignment: CDR1 SGHVS and CDR2 FNYEAQ. The CDR3 totals 15 residues. The CDR3 nucleotides are TGTGCCAGCAGCTTAGCTCCAGGGGCTTATGGAGGCTACACCTTC. It encodes CASSLAPGAYGGYTF.

Ten or more counts support this clonotype. The chain employs TRBV5-1 and TRBJ2-1; unclear D gene. The length of the CDR3 is 15 residues. CDR1 SGHRS and CDR2 YFSETQ come from the germline V gene. V dropped 2 bases and J dropped 8 bases, with 17 bases sitting between them. The CDR3 reads CASSFPLVDADEQFF. DNA for the CDR3: TGCGCCAGCAGCTTCCCCCTAGTTGATGCGGATGAGCAGTTCTTC.

The chain links TRBV10-3 to TRBJ1-1; D is unresolved. The V gene's germline CDR1 is ENHRY and CDR2 SYGVKD. The CDR3 is 12 residues long. Trimming removed 6 bases at V and 3 bases at J, with 8 bases between. In DNA form, the CDR3 reads TGTGCCATCAGCGCTATGGACACTGAAGCTTTCTTT. This encodes CAISAMDTEAFF.

This clonotype was counted at least ten times. V is TRBV29-1 and J is TRBJ2-7; 10 bases line up with TRBD2. This CDR3 has 17 amino acids. CDR1 is SQVTM, CDR2 ANQGSEA, per germline. V shed 8 bases, J shed 3 bases, and the junction held 19 bases outside the gene matches. In DNA form, the CDR3 reads TGCAGCCCTGTGAGGTGTCTAGCGGGGGATTCCCTCTACGAGCAGTACTTC. Protein sequence: CSPVRCLAGDSLYEQYF.

V gene TRBV29-1 combines with J gene TRBJ2-7; 10 bases map to TRBD2. Germline V gene data show CDR1 as SQVTM and CDR2 as ANQGSEA. Trimming took 6 bases from V and 5 from J; bases not matched to a gene: 7. The CDR3 spans 13 residues. CDR3 region: CSVRGSGRNEQYF. The CDR3 coding sequence is TGCAGCGTCCGGGGTAGCGGGAGGAACGAGCAGTACTTC.

This clonotype came up a few times. This chain joins TRBV7-9 and TRBJ2-5, with D possibly being TRBD2 (6 bases). This CDR3 has 12 amino acids. With 6 bases removed from V and 7 bases from J, the gap between germline ends came to 12 bases. CDR1 and CDR2 from the germline V gene are SEHNR and FQNEAQ (reference sequence). CDR3 protein: CASRDAGGTQYF. The CDR3 region has the DNA TGTGCCAGCAGGGACGCCGGGGGGACCCAGTACTTC. The full variable domain, with the rest looked up from reference TRBV7-9 and TRBJ2-5, is DTGVSQNPRHKITKRGQNVTFRCDPISEHNRLYWYRQTLGQGPEFLTYFQNEAQLEKSRLLSDRFSAERPKGSFSTLEIQRTEQGDSAMYLCASRDAGGTQYFGPGTRLLVL.

This clonotype was detected a few times. V usage is TRBV12-3 or TRBV12-4 and J usage is TRBJ1-2; 9 bases are a match to TRBD1. The CDR3 covers 16 residues. Germline trimming cut 4 bases from V and 1 base from J; bases unmatched to any gene: 7. The CDR3 loop is CASSSALGQGNYGYTF. CDR3 bases: TGTGCCAGCAGTTCAGCCTTGGGACAGGGTAACTATGGCTACACCTTC.

V and J are TRBV5-1 and TRBJ1-3; TRBD1 might be the D (6 bases). The CDR3 totals 14 residues. The germline CDR1 and CDR2 sequences are SGHRS and YFSETQ. Trimming pared 4 bases from V and 3 bases from J, leaving 11 bases between. Here the CDR3 reads CASSPGQSGNTIYF. DNA for the CDR3: TGCGCCAGCAGCCCAGGACAGAGTGGAAACACCATATATTTT.

This clonotype was seen ten or more times. The chain carries TRBV7-3 and TRBJ1-1, with D hard to call. With 8 bases removed from V and 0 bases from J, the gap between germline ends came to 7 bases. Looked up from germline, CDR1 is SGHTA and CDR2 is FQGTGA. There are 12 residues in the CDR3. The CDR3 is CASVGMNTEAFF. DNA of the CDR3: TGTGCCAGCGTGGGGATGAACACTGAAGCTTTCTTT.

This clonotype was seen more than once but under ten times. The chain combines TRBV7-3 with TRBJ2-7; no reliable D call. Trimming pared 5 bases from V and 0 bases from J, leaving 11 bases between. The CDR3 spans 14 residues. Germline loops: CDR1 SGHTA, CDR2 FQGTGA. CDR3 in amino acids: CASSPTRNSYEQYF. CDR3 sequence (DNA): TGTGCCAGCAGCCCCACCCGGAACTCCTACGAGCAGTACTTC. The whole variable domain, filled in from reference TRBV7-3 and TRBJ2-7, reads GAGVSQTPSNKVTEKGKYVELRCDPISGHTALYWYRQSLGQGPEFLIYFQGTGAADDSGLPNDRFFAVRPEGSVSTLKIQRTERGDSAVYLCASSPTRNSYEQYFGPGTRLTVT.

The gene calls are TRBV4-1 and TRBJ2-7; 9 bases match TRBD2. The CDR3 is 15 amino acids. J gave up 5 bases and V 3 bases, and 8 bases lay outside the gene matches. The germline V gene encodes CDR1 MGHRA and CDR2 YSYEKL. CDR3 residues: CASSHDSGSGNEQYF. Here the CDR3 DNA reads TGCGCCAGCAGCCACGATAGCGGGAGCGGAAACGAGCAGTACTTC.

This clonotype was counted between two and nine times. The chain employs TRBV12-3 or TRBV12-4 and TRBJ1-1; possible D gene TRBD1, 6 bases. The CDR3 has 11 residues. V was pared by 6 bases and J by 8 bases, with 10 bases between. As DNA, the CDR3 is TGTGCCAGCAGCCGGGACAAGGAAGCTTTCTTT. Protein: CASSRDKEAFF.